This TCR beta chain came from a study of OX40 agonist ivuxolimab in advanced cancers. Study in general: Participants averaged 60 years of age (range about 23 to 80) and were around 80% male. Prior anti-PD-1, anti-PD-L1 or anti-CTLA-4 therapy did not bar entry, and 30% to 40% had some.

Study-wide points: Expanded clones tended on average to be more numerous among CD8+ T cells than CD4+.

Germline assignment: CDR1 SGDLS and CDR2 YYNGEE. V was shortened by 4 bases and J by 10 bases, with 12 bases between the two germline ends. The CDR3 has 12 residues. The method was immunoSEQ multiplex PCR; TCRdb's version includes in-frame clones alone and lacks a portion of them. Of about 83,000 clones listed, about 81% are singletons. Blood got drawn at baseline, again on cycle 4 day 1, and then on cycle 7 day 1. Points on this clone: The antigen remains undetermined.

Specimen: CD4+ or CD8+ T cells sorted from blood, collected in a trial of the OX40 agonist ivuxolimab. The receptor's source is an adult with an advanced solid tumor such as melanoma, head and neck, liver or kidney cancer. This sequence joins TRBV9 and TRBJ2-1; weak D call: TRBD1 (6 bases). The CDR3 loop is CASSPDRHEQFF. CDR3 coding DNA: TGTGCCAGCAGCCCAGACAGGCACGAGCAGTTCTTC.